In its sample, the clone carrying this T cell receptor (beta chain) was seen a few times. The antigen remains unidentified. Trimming took off 5 bases at V and 6 bases at J, with 17 bases between the two ends. CDR3 length equals 15 residues. Germline lookup yields CDR1 SGHRS and CDR2 YFSETQ. This sample was included in a study of response to subunit inactivated influenza vaccine. Notes on the study in general: It was suggested by the authors that few new T cells are recruited by each seasonal influenza vaccination.

TCRdb reprocessed the RT-PCR reads via MiXCR and lists one record per CDR3 protein. The sample holds approximately 730,000 distinct CDR3 sequences, 11% to 15% seen once. The starting material was PBMCs from blood, obtained 14 days before vaccination. The J gene is TRBJ2-2, the V gene TRBV5-1; a possible D gene is TRBD1 (6 bases). The receptor comes from a man in his fifties or sixties who received an inactivated influenza vaccine. The CDR3 reads CASRPQGGSAGELFF. The CDR3 bases are TGCGCCAGCAGGCCTCAAGGGGGATCGGCCGGGGAGCTGTTTTTT.